This T cell receptor beta chain was obtained from a study of blood T cell repertoires in COVID-19. Whole-study context: Spain, Italy and the United States supplied samples that represented acute and convalescent COVID-19.

Generated by immunoSEQ multiplex PCR, the TCRdb table keeps only in-frame clones and is missing some. The sample carries about 140,000 clones, about 79% recorded once. This clone was observed a handful of times. From germline, CDR1 is SGHAT and CDR2 FQNNGV. Between the trimmed V and J ends, which lost 5 bases and 7 bases, there was a span of 15 bases. The length of the CDR3 is 14 residues. V usage is TRBV11-2 and J usage is TRBJ1-3, with a weak D call TRBD1 (6 bases). Specimen: peripheral blood. This sequence originates from a woman of 80 years or more with active or convalescent COVID-19. CDR3 bases: TGTGCCAGCAGCACCCACAGGGTTTTTAACACCATATATTTT. Amino acids: CASSTHRVFNTIYF.